The 2 T cell receptor beta chains given below trace back to one sample, sequenced in a study of blood T cell repertoires in COVID-19. Clones were read by immunoSEQ multiplex PCR, and TCRdb kept only the in-frame ones, dropping some. The table records about 430,000 clones, approximately 91% of them present only once. What was sequenced was PBMCs or T cells enriched from blood (not recorded which). These receptors came from a young woman who had been exposed to COVID-19.

The chain combines TRBV3-1 (or the pseudogene TRBV3-2) with TRBJ1-1; D may be TRBD1 (6 bases). Germline values: CDR1 LGHDT, CDR2 YNNKEL (reference sequence). V was trimmed by 3 bases and J by 4 bases, leaving 9 bases between them. This CDR3 region has 13 residues. In nucleotides, the CDR3 is TGTGCCAGCAGCCATCAAGGGGGCACTGAAGCTTTCTTT. Translating gives CASSHQGGTEAFF.

The chain recombines TRBV6-5 with TRBJ1-2, with no clear D. In germline, CDR1 is MNHEY, CDR2 SVGAGI. The CDR3 loop spans 13 amino acids. With 5 bases removed from V and 6 bases from J, the gap between germline ends came to 13 bases. The DNA for the CDR3 is TGTGCCAGCAGTATTACGGGTGGTGATGGCTACACCTTC. Translated, it gives CASSITGGDGYTF.